The 21 T cell receptor beta chains in this list originate from one sample, sequenced in a study of T cell repertoires in cytomegalovirus infection. TCRdb fed the reads into MiXCR, producing one record per CDR3 protein. The sample records 630,000 or so distinct CDR3 sequences, 24% being singletons. Sample: CD8+ T cells from PBMCs. Receptors originate from a human donor in good health (CMV status not recorded). Some clones in this sample may be carry-over from other donors' samples.

The chain's CDR3 is CSVGAGPYEQYF. DNA of the CDR3: TGCAGCGTTGGGGCGGGACCCTACGAGCAGTACTTC. The rearrangement uses TRBV29-1 and TRBJ2-7; a possible D gene is TRBD2 (6 bases). Trimming pared 4 bases from V and 2 bases from J, leaving 9 bases between. The length of the CDR3 is 12 residues. Germline CDR1 is SQVTM and CDR2 is ANQGSEA.

In this sample, this clonotype turned up a few times. This sequence joins TRBV28 and TRBJ2-1; possible D gene TRBD1, 6 bases. Germline CDR1 MDHEN, CDR2 SYDVKM. This CDR3 spans 15 amino acids. Trimming took 7 bases from V and 2 from J, leaving 15 bases between them. CDR3 in DNA: TGTGCCAGCACCCAGGTGGGGGCCACCTACAATGAGCAGTTCTTC. Its translation is CASTQVGATYNEQFF.

This clonotype was counted a few times. This CDR3 reads CASSHGRGNTGELFF. The CDR3 nucleotides read TGTGCCAGCAGCCATGGTAGGGGCAACACCGGGGAGCTGTTTTTT. This chain links TRBV6-2 or TRBV6-3 with TRBJ2-2, with a possible D match to TRBD1 (5 bases). The germline gives CDR1 MNHEY, CDR2 SVGEGT. There are 15 residues in the CDR3. V was pared by 6 bases and J by 2 bases, with 13 bases between.

Regarding this clonotype: A single base separates this from a much larger clone, so it may be a read error. The J gene is TRBJ2-2, the V gene TRBV24-1; 7 bases map to TRBD1. Germline V CDR1 and CDR2: KGHDR, SFDVKD. The CDR3 is 15 amino acids. The CDR3 region is CATSPLEGATGELSF. The CDR3 nucleotides read TGTGCCACCAGCCCCCTTGAGGGGGCGACCGGGGAGCTGTCTTTT.

CDR3 loop: CASSFTSGVNTGELFF. The CDR3 nucleotides are TGTGCCAGCAGCTTTACTAGCGGGGTAAACACCGGGGAGCTGTTTTTT. J is TRBJ2-2 and V is TRBV7-6; 10 bases map to TRBD2. Losses at the gene ends were 3 bases for V and 2 bases for J; bases not matched to a gene: 3. This CDR3 is 16 amino acids long. The germline CDR1 and CDR2 sequences are SGHVS and FNYEAQ.

As to this clonotype: An end of the junction does not agree with germline; a read error may underlie this. The V and J genes are TRBV28 and TRBJ2-5, with 8 bases lining up with TRBD2. This CDR3 has 13 residues. CDR1 MDHEN and CDR2 SYDVKM come from the germline V gene. The CDR3 DNA reads as TGTGCCAACAGTTCCGGACTAGCTGAGACCCAGTACTTC. This sequence encodes CANSSGLAETQYF.

With regard to this clonotype: A much more abundant neighbour one base away suggests this may be a read error. The V call is TRBV12-3 or TRBV12-4, the J call TRBJ1-5; TRBD1 might be the D (5 bases). This CDR3 spans 14 amino acids. The V end lost 6 bases, the J end lost 0 bases, and 9 bases lay between the germline ends. The CDR3 region is CASSWGVSNQPQHF. DNA of the CDR3: TGTGCCAGCAGCTGGGGGGTTAGCAATCAGCCCCAGCATTTT.

CDR3 nucleotides: TGCAGTGCTAGAGACGGGACAGCTCCCTCTAGCACAGATACGCAGTATTTT. Its translation is CSARDGTAPSSTDTQYF. The chain couples TRBV20-1 to TRBJ2-3; TRBD1 matches 7 bases. J gave up 0 bases and V 0 bases, and 9 bases lay outside the gene matches. CDR3 length equals 17 residues. The germline gives CDR1 DFQATT, CDR2 SNEGSKA (reference sequence).

This clonotype was seen more than once but under ten times. The chain combines TRBV28 with TRBJ2-1; unclear D gene. Looked up from germline, CDR1 is MDHEN and CDR2 is SYDVKM. This CDR3 has 16 amino acids. V lost 9 bases, J lost 0 bases, and 18 bases lay in between. For the CDR3, the DNA is TGTGCCAGTGCCAGCCCCGGCGAGAGCTCCTACAATGAGCAGTTCTTC. Protein: CASASPGESSYNEQFF.

A few counts support this clonotype. J is TRBJ2-7 and V is TRBV6-2 or TRBV6-3; 10 bases are shared with TRBD1. The V gene's germline CDR1 is MNHEY and CDR2 SVGEGT. Germline trimming cut 8 bases from V and 2 bases from J; bases unmatched to any gene: 12. The CDR3 loop spans 16 amino acids. Written as DNA, the CDR3 is TGTGCCAGCTGCCGAGGGAGACAGGGGGCCACCTACGAGCAGTACGTC. As protein: CASCRGRQGATYEQYV.

The rearrangement joins TRBV7-9 to TRBJ2-2; 11 positions agree with TRBD1. The germline CDR1 and CDR2 sequences are SEHNR and FQNEAQ (reference sequence). With 5 bases clipped from V and 3 bases from J, the junction kept 11 bases outside the gene matches. CDR3 length: 18 amino acids. The CDR3 region is CASSRAGQGGRDTGELFF. CDR3 in DNA: TGTGCCAGCAGCCGAGCGGGACAGGGGGGACGTGACACCGGGGAGCTGTTTTTT. The variable domain in full, completed from reference TRBV7-9 and TRBJ2-2, reads DTGVSQNPRHKITKRGQNVTFRCDPISEHNRLYWYRQTLGQGPEFLTYFQNEAQLEKSRLLSDRFSAERPKGSFSTLEIQRTEQGDSAMYLCASSRAGQGGRDTGELFFGEGSRLTVL.

This clonotype was counted only a few times. The chain has TRBV6-2 or TRBV6-3 and TRBJ2-7, with TRBD1 identical over 10 bases. CDR3 size: 14 residues. V lost 6 bases, J lost 5 bases, and 7 bases stayed unmatched. Germline CDR1 is MNHEY and CDR2 is SVGEGT. The CDR3 spells CASRGYGTGDEQYV. The CDR3 coding sequence is TGTGCCAGCAGGGGTTATGGGACAGGGGACGAGCAGTACGTC.

V gene TRBV5-6 combines with J gene TRBJ2-2; D may be TRBD2 (6 bases). The V gene lost 4 bases and the J gene lost 3 bases, with 16 bases spanning the gap. Per germline, CDR1 SGHDT and CDR2 YYEEEE. This CDR3 comprises 16 residues. CDR3 in amino acids: CASSRNTGTYTGELFF. The CDR3 bases are TGTGCCAGCAGCCGTAACACCGGGACTTACACCGGGGAGCTGTTTTTT.

This clonotype was recorded many times. The chain uses TRBV11-2 and TRBJ2-3; 11 nucleotides agree with TRBD2. This CDR3 contains 16 residues. Germline lookup yields CDR1 SGHAT and CDR2 FQNNGV. The trim removed 5 bases at V and 2 bases at J, leaving 6 bases unmatched. CDR3 DNA sequence: TGTGCCAGCAGCGCAACTAGCGGGGGAGTCACAGATACGCAGTATTTT. This translates into CASSATSGGVTDTQYF. The complete variable domain, with remaining parts taken from reference TRBV11-2 and TRBJ2-3, reads EAGVAQSPRYKIIEKRQSVAFWCNPISGHATLYWYQQILGQGPKLLIQFQNNGVVDDSQLPKDRFSAERLKGVDSTLKIQPAKLEDSAVYLCASSATSGGVTDTQYFGPGTRLTVL.

The chain couples TRBV27 to TRBJ1-5, with 8 bases fitting TRBD1. The CDR3 consists of 15 residues. V shed 5 bases, J shed 6 bases, and the junction held 9 bases outside the gene matches. The germline V gene encodes CDR1 MNHEY and CDR2 SMNVEV (reference sequence). Here the CDR3 reads CASSPRQGWGQPQHF. The CDR3 region has the DNA TGTGCCAGCAGTCCCCGACAGGGGTGGGGTCAGCCCCAGCATTTT.

The chain combines TRBV28 with TRBJ2-5; perhaps TRBD1 as D (7 bases). Trimming took off 6 bases at V and 4 bases at J, with 18 bases between the two ends. This CDR3 has 15 amino acids. Germline assignment: CDR1 MDHEN and CDR2 SYDVKM. The CDR3 spells CASSLRGVPRETQYF. The CDR3 DNA follows: TGTGCCAGCAGCCTCAGGGGGGTACCAAGAGAGACCCAGTACTTC.

The V call is TRBV4-2, the J call TRBJ1-4; D may be TRBD1 (5 bases). The CDR3 is 15 amino acids. Trimming took 0 bases from V and 8 from J, leaving 13 bases between them. Germline lookup yields CDR1 LGHNA and CDR2 YNFKEQ. The chain's CDR3 is CASSQDGAGQEKLFF. The CDR3 DNA follows: TGTGCCAGCAGCCAAGATGGGGCAGGGCAGGAAAAACTGTTTTTT.

This clonotype was seen a few times. The chain has TRBV7-9 and TRBJ1-1; weak D call: TRBD1 (5 bases). Germline CDR1 SEHNR, CDR2 FQNEAQ (reference sequence). Trimming removed 5 bases from V and 5 bases from J, with 18 bases in between. The CDR3 consists of 15 residues. CDR3: CASSTERGKETEAFF. The CDR3 DNA is TGTGCCAGCAGCACAGAGAGGGGAAAGGAAACTGAAGCTTTCTTT.

This clonotype was counted at least ten times. The chain carries TRBV6-2 or TRBV6-3 and TRBJ1-5, with TRBD1 matching 7 bases. This CDR3 is 17 amino acids long. CDR1 and CDR2 from the germline V gene are MNHEY and SVGEGT. Unmatched junction bases numbered 10, after V lost 0 bases and J lost 5 bases. The CDR3 DNA reads as TGTGCCAGCAGTTACTCGCCTGAGGGACAGAGGTATCAGCCCCAGCATTTT. This encodes CASSYSPEGQRYQPQHF.

CDR3 nucleotide sequence: TGCGCCAGCAGCCCAATACAGGGGACTAACTATGGCTACACCTTC. Protein sequence: CASSPIQGTNYGYTF. This chain connects TRBV4-1 to TRBJ1-2; 7 bases fit TRBD1. Losses at the gene ends were 4 bases for V and 0 bases for J; bases not matched to a gene: 5. The germline gives CDR1 MGHRA, CDR2 YSYEKL. The CDR3 extends over 15 amino acids.

This clonotype appeared a few times. The chain carries TRBV6-2 or TRBV6-3 and TRBJ1-2; D remains ambiguous. Per the germline V gene, CDR1 is MNHEY and CDR2 is SVGEGT. V was pared by 2 bases and J by 7 bases, with 14 bases between. The CDR3 contains 14 residues. CDR3 bases: TGTGCCAGCAGTTACCCGGGAGGGTTCGGTGGCTACACCTTC. Translated, it gives CASSYPGGFGGYTF.